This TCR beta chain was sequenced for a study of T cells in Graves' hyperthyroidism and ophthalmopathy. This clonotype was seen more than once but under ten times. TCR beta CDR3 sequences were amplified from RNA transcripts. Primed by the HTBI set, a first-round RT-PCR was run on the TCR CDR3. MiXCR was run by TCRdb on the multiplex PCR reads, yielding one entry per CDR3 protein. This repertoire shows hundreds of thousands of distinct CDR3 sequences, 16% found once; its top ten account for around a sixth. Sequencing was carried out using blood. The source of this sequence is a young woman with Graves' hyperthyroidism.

CDR3 nucleotide sequence: TGTGCCAGCATAGATTGGCTAGCGGACACGTATGAGCAGTTCTTC. Translating it yields CASIDWLADTYEQFF. J is TRBJ2-1 and V is TRBV2; the match to TRBD2 covers 7 bases. CDR3 length: 15 residues. The V gene end was trimmed by 7 bases and the J gene end by 8 bases; junction bases not matched to a gene: 14. Looked up from germline, CDR1 is SNHLY and CDR2 is FYNNEI.